This entry describes one T cell receptor beta chain. Its antigen is still unknown. Investigators performed immunoSEQ version v3.0 at survey level. Profiling relied on immunoSEQ multiplex PCR, and the TCRdb table lists in-frame clones only, not all of them. The sample has approximately 24,000 clones, approximately 80% seen once. These data belong to a study of long-term antiretroviral therapy in people with HIV. Study results and caveats: Clonal expansions arising prior to ART prevailed in the repertoire at every time point. Controls exceeded HIV repertoires in CDR3 length range. For ART adherence, viral resistance and therapy changes, no data were available.

Clinicians in the United States treated all participants with HIV. This CDR3 has 18 residues. Germline CDR1 LNHDA, CDR2 SQIVND (reference sequence). V was pared by 6 bases and J by 0 bases, with 18 bases between. The sample consisted of unsorted PBMCs, taken at the start of antiretroviral therapy, before treatment. The TCR sequence derives from a woman between 18 and 29 years old with HIV. The genes are TRBV19 and TRBJ1-6, with a possible D match to TRBD1 (5 bases). The CDR3 sequence is CASRPGTAVSSYNSPLHF. The CDR3 nucleotides are TGTGCCAGTAGACCCGGGACGGCAGTAAGCTCCTATAATTCACCCCTCCACTTT.